Shown below are 8 T cell receptor beta chains from a single sample sequenced in a study of technical replicates of blood from a few donors. Assay used: immunoSEQ multiplex PCR; TCRdb lists only in-frame clones, some missing. The sample gives 67,000 or so clones, around 90% of which show up once; approximately 0.36% is in the top ten. Sequenced sample: T cells isolated from PBMCs. Source of these receptors: a human donor in good health.

The V call is TRBV18, the J call TRBJ1-5, with no clear D. Trimming cost V 4 bases and J 5 bases, with 15 bases left between them. This CDR3 spans 15 amino acids. Germline V CDR1 and CDR2: KGHSH, LQKENI. The DNA for the CDR3 is TGTGCCAGCTCACTCACTAGGACGGCTGATCAGCCCCAGCATTTT. Translating gives CASSLTRTADQPQHF.

The genes are TRBV27 and TRBJ1-2, with D possibly TRBD1 on 5 matching bases. Trimming cost V 5 bases and J 14 bases, with 36 bases left between them. The CDR3 contains 18 residues. CDR1 and CDR2 from the germline V gene are MNHEY and SMNVEV (reference sequence). The CDR3 region is CASSLCPLRDTGYGSRTF. The DNA for the CDR3 is TGTGCCAGCAGTCTATGCCCCTTGCGTGACACAGGCTATGGGTCGCGGACCTTC.

This clone came up once. J is TRBJ2-5 and V is TRBV5-5, with D maybe TRBD2 (6 bases). The CDR3 is made up of 15 amino acids. The V end was cut by 0 bases, the J end by 4 bases, with 13 bases between. The germline CDR1 and CDR2 sequences are SGHKS and YYEKEE (reference sequence). CDR3 bases: TGTGCCAGCAGCTTGGCCACACCCGGGAGAGAGACCCAGTACTTC. It encodes CASSLATPGRETQYF.

This clone was counted a few times. This chain connects TRBV7-9 to TRBJ1-4; maybe TRBD1 (5 bases). Germline lookup yields CDR1 SEHNR and CDR2 FQNEAQ (reference sequence). V gave up 0 bases and J gave up 3 bases, with 5 bases separating them. The CDR3 contains 14 residues. Here the CDR3 DNA reads TGTGCCAGCAGCTTAGCGGGGCCTAATGAAAAACTGTTTTTT. Translation gives CASSLAGPNEKLFF.

The V and J genes are TRBV30 and TRBJ2-3; D is possibly TRBD2 (5 bases). V was clipped by 5 bases and J by 5 bases, with 11 bases between them. The CDR3 loop spans 12 amino acids. Per the germline V gene, CDR1 is GTSNPN and CDR2 is SVGIG (reference sequence). The chain's CDR3 is CAWDYSGDTQYF. The CDR3 DNA is TGTGCCTGGGACTATTCCGGAGATACGCAGTATTTT.

CDR3 bases: TGTGCCAGCAGCCCCTCGGTGAGCGGAAACACCATATATTTT. Protein sequence: CASSPSVSGNTIYF. V is TRBV28 and J is TRBJ1-3; D gene unclear. V was trimmed by 6 bases and J by 4 bases, leaving 13 bases between them. The germline V gene encodes CDR1 MDHEN and CDR2 SYDVKM. The CDR3 has 14 amino acids.

The chain uses TRBV14 and TRBJ1-3, with D perhaps matching TRBD1 (5 bases). This CDR3 comprises 13 residues. V shed 3 bases and J shed 4 bases, with 7 bases lying between them. Per the germline V gene, CDR1 is SGHDN and CDR2 is FVKESK. For the CDR3, the DNA is TGTGCCAGCAGCCACGCAGGGGGAAACACCATATATTTT. Protein: CASSHAGGNTIYF. The full variable domain, in which reference TRBV14 and TRBJ1-3 provide the parts outside the CDR3, is EAGVTQFPSHSVIEKGQTVTLRCDPISGHDNLYWYRRVMGKEIKFLLHFVKESKQDESGMPNNRFLAERTGGTYSTLKVQPAELEDSGVYFCASSHAGGNTIYFGEGSWLTVV.

This chain uses TRBV7-2 with TRBJ2-7; 10 bases fit TRBD1. V lost 6 bases, J lost 5 bases, and 7 bases stayed unmatched. The CDR3 totals 14 residues. The germline V gene encodes CDR1 SGHTA and CDR2 FQGNSA. The CDR3 bases are TGTGCCAGCAGTCGAGGGACAGGGGACCACGAGCAGTACTTC. This sequence encodes CASSRGTGDHEQYF.